This TCR beta chain derives from a study of blood T cell repertoires in COVID-19. The V gene's germline CDR1 is SGHRS and CDR2 YFSETQ. Trimming at V came to 4 bases and at J to 0 bases, leaving 10 bases not matched to a gene. The CDR3 runs 17 residues. All recovered Cohort 3 donors got two negative PCRs, got clearance, or saw symptom resolution. This clone was detected a few times. Assay: immunoSEQ multiplex PCR; the TCRdb copy retains only in-frame clones and omits some. This table has more than 110,000 clones, about three quarters appearing once. This receptor was taken from a woman aged 45-65 years who had recovered from COVID-19. The chain carries TRBV5-1 and TRBJ1-3, with 7 bases that match TRBD1. What was sequenced was PBMCs or T cells enriched from blood (not recorded which). The CDR3 loop is CASSQSQGPLSGNTIYF. The CDR3 nucleotides are TGCGCCAGCAGCCAGTCACAGGGGCCCCTCTCTGGAAACACCATATATTTT.